This T cell receptor beta chain was sequenced during a study of T cell responses to AZD1222 COVID-19 vaccine. CDR1 is SGHRS, CDR2 YFSETQ, per germline. The CDR3 runs 16 residues. Trimming took 3 bases from V and 5 from J; bases not matched to a gene: 12. Clones were read by immunoSEQ multiplex PCR, and TCRdb kept only the in-frame ones, dropping some. The data show over 100,000 clones, with around 87% seen just once and roughly 4.4% held by the top ten. The source was peripheral blood, collected 28 days after the second AZD1222 dose. This sequence joins TRBV5-1 and TRBJ2-7; 9 nucleotides align to TRBD1. The origin of this receptor is an adult who received the AZD1222 COVID-19 vaccine. The CDR3 loop is CASSWKPGQGGHEQYF. The CDR3 region has the DNA TGCGCCAGCAGCTGGAAACCGGGACAGGGTGGCCACGAGCAGTACTTC.